This T cell receptor (beta chain) was sequenced for a study of blood T cell repertoires in COVID-19. Study information: Acute-phase and convalescent COVID-19 samples originated in the United States, Italy and Spain.

V lost 2 bases and J lost 4, with 8 bases in between. The V gene's germline CDR1 is SGHAT and CDR2 FQDESV (reference sequence). This CDR3 region has 13 residues. Repertoires were generated with immunoSEQ multiplex PCR, while TCRdb's copy carries only in-frame clones and drops some. The sample has around 320,000 clones; 90% are singletons. The chain links TRBV11-1 to TRBJ1-1; D is unclear. The sample comprised PBMCs or T cells enriched from blood (not recorded which). The sequence came from a woman in her 30s who had been exposed to COVID-19. CDR3: CASSLSGLTEAFF. DNA for the CDR3: TGTGCCAGCAGCTTATCAGGACTCACTGAAGCTTTCTTT.